Following are 2 T cell receptor beta chains from one sample sequenced in a study of blood T cell repertoires in COVID-19. This table comes from immunoSEQ multiplex PCR, and its TCRdb copy is limited to in-frame clones, with some not included. The sample records roughly 150,000 clones, 80% to 90% being singletons. The sample comprised peripheral blood. The receptors were sampled from a human donor in a cohort sampled during active COVID-19.

This clone was found once. This chain connects TRBV5-1 to TRBJ2-5; TRBD1 matches at 7 bases. CDR1 and CDR2 from the germline V gene are SGHRS and YFSETQ. CDR3 length: 13 residues. Germline trimming cut 4 bases from V and 6 bases from J; bases unmatched to any gene: 6. CDR3 residues: CASSVGQLKTQYF. The CDR3, as DNA: TGCGCCAGCAGCGTGGGACAGCTAAAGACCCAGTACTTC.

The chain has TRBV6-5 and TRBJ2-5; a possible D gene is TRBD2 (6 bases). The CDR3 extends over 14 amino acids. The V end lost 9 bases, the J end lost 5 bases, and 19 bases lay between the germline ends. CDR1 is MNHEY, CDR2 SVGAGI, per germline. CDR3: CARRFGTEGETQYF. The CDR3 nucleotides are TGTGCCAGGAGATTCGGGACTGAAGGGGAGACCCAGTACTTC.